Included here is one TCR beta chain sequence, with context. What it binds is unknown. The CDR3 runs to 15 residues. Germline values: CDR1 SGHTA, CDR2 FQGNSA. This sample is drawn from a study of monozygotic twins with inflammatory bowel disease. Study-wide results and limits: Repertoire similarity matched across concordant and discordant twins, perhaps owing to limited power. The inverse Simpson measure of TCRbeta diversity was lower in IBD patients than in healthy co-twins. The data did not back a single strong IBD-associated clonotype or signal.

The study subjected TCRalpha and TCRbeta cDNA to two nested PCRs of approximately 17 and 9 cycles. No DNA is given; TCRdb re-called the 5' RACE reads and lists each CDR3 protein once. This table holds around 400,000 distinct CDR3 sequences. Material for sequencing was blood. The chain couples TRBV7-2 to TRBJ2-3; without DNA, the TCRdb call of TRBD2 cannot be checked. This TCR derives from a human donor with ulcerative colitis or Crohn's disease, or a healthy co-twin of an affected twin (not recorded which). CDR3: CASSLTPGLAGLQYF.